This TCR beta chain was sequenced during a study of patients with pleural tuberculosis (dated by TCRdb to between 2014 and 2016). The sequencer was an Illumina Genome Analyzer IIx. Starting from the raw public reads, TCRdb applied fastp trimming at Q25, assembled clones with MiXCR and retained in-frame beta chains. Each CDR3 protein appears once, grouped with its most common genes and DNA. The sample yields under 55,000 distinct CDR3 sequences; approximately 7.9% were counted once. 15% to 20% of the sample is taken by the ten largest. This clonotype has at least ten counts. What this receptor recognizes is not known. No much larger clonotype is one base removed from it; base qualities were not supplied. The TCR sequence derives from a human donor with pleural tuberculosis.

The DNA reads as follows: TGCGCCAGCAGCCCCTCAGGACAGGCCCATGAAAAACTGTTTTTT. Translated, this gives CASSPSGQAHEKLFF. The V and J segments used are TRBV5-1 and TRBJ1-4, with 7 middle bases fitting TRBD1. CDR1 and CDR2 were assigned from the germline V gene as SGHRS and YFSETQ. Ends trimmed: V by 4 bases, J by 6 bases; bases unmatched to a gene: 9. The CDR3 runs 15 residues from the cysteine to the phenylalanine. The read is trimmed to its CDR3 DNA, 45 bases read in frame from base 1.